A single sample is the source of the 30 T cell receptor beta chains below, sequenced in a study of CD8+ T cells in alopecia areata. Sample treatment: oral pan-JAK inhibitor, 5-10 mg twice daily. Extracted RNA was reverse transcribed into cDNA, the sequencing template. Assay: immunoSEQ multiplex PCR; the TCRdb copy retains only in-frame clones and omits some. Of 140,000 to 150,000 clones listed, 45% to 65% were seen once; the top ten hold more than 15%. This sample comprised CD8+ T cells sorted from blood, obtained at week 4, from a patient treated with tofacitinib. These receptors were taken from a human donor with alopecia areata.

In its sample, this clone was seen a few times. CDR3 sequence (DNA): TGTGCCAGCAGTCCTTTCGGGACAGCCGAAGCTTTCTTT. This sequence encodes CASSPFGTAEAFF. The rearrangement links TRBV27 to TRBJ1-1; TRBD1 matches 7 bases. Germline V gives CDR1 MNHEY, CDR2 SMNVEV (reference sequence). With 5 bases clipped from V and 8 bases from J, the junction kept 8 bases outside the gene matches. The CDR3 runs 13 residues.

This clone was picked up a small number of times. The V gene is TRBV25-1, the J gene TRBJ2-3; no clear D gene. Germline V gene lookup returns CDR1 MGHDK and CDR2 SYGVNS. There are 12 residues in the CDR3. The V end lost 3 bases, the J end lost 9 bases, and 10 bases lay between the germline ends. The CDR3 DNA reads TGTGCCAGCAGTGATTTCCCCGGGACGCAGTATTTT. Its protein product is CASSDFPGTQYF.

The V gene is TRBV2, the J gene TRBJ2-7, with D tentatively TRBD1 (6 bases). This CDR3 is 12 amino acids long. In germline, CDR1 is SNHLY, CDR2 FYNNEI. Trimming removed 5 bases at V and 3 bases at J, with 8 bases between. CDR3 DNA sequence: TGTGCCAGCAGTCGGACAGACTACGAGCAGTACTTC. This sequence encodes CASSRTDYEQYF.

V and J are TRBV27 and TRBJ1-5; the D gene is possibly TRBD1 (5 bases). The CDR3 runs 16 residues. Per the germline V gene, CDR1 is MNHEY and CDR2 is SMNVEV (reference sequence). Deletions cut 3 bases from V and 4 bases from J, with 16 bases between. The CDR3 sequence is CASSLDRDARNQPQHF. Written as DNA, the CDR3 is TGTGCCAGCAGTTTGGACCGGGACGCTAGAAATCAGCCCCAGCATTTT.

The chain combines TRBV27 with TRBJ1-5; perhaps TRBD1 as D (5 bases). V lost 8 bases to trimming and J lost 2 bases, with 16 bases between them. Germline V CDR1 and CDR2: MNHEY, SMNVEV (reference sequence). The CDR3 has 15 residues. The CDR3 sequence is CASGLAVGGNQPQHF. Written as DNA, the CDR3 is TGTGCCAGCGGATTGGCTGTAGGGGGCAATCAGCCCCAGCATTTT.

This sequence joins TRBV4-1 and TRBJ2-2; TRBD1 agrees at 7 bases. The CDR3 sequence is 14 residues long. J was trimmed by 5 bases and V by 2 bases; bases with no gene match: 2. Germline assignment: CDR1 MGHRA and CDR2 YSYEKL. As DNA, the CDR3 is TGCGCCAGCAGCCAACTACAGGGGACCGGGGAGCTGTTTTTT. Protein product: CASSQLQGTGELFF.

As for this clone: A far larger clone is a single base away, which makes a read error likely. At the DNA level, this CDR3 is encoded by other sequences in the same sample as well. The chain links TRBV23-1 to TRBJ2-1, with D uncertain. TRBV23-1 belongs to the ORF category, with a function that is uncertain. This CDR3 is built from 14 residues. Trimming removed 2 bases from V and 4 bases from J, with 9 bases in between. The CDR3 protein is CASSQRSGYNEQFF. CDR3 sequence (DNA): TGCGCCAGCAGTCAAAGATCGGGTTACAATGAGCAGTTCTTC.

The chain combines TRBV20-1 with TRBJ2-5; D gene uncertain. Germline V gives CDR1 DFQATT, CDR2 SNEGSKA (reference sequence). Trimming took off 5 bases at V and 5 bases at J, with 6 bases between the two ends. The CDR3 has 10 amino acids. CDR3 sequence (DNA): TGCAGTGCTCCTCGGGAGACCCAGTACTTC. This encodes CSAPRETQYF.

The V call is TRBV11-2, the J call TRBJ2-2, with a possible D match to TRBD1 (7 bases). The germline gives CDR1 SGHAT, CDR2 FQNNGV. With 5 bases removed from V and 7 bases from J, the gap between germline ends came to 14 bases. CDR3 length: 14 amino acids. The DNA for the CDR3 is TGTGCCAGCAGCCTTACAGGGGAGGACGGGGAGCTGTTTTTT. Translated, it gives CASSLTGEDGELFF.

The CDR3 DNA sequence: TGTGCCAGCAGCCAGATCGGAGTTAGCAATCAGCCCCAGCATTTT. It specifies CASSQIGVSNQPQHF. The chain links TRBV4-2 to TRBJ1-5; the D is unclear. The CDR3 runs 15 residues. Trimming removed 3 bases from V and 0 bases from J, with 9 bases in between. Germline V gene sequence: CDR1 LGHNA, CDR2 YNFKEQ.

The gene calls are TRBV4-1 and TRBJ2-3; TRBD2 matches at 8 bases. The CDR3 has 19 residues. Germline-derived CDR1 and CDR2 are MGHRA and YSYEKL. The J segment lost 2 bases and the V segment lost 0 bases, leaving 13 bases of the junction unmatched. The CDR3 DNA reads TGCGCCAGCAGCCAAGACCCCCACCCCGGACTAGCTTACACAGATACGCAGTATTTT. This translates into CASSQDPHPGLAYTDTQYF.

The CDR3 sequence is CASSESGGAARNEQFF. In nucleotides, the CDR3 is TGTGCCAGCAGCGAAAGCGGGGGGGCCGCCCGCAATGAGCAGTTCTTC. This chain joins TRBV2 and TRBJ2-1, with 10 bases fitting TRBD2. The CDR3 has 16 residues. The germline CDR1 and CDR2 sequences are SNHLY and FYNNEI. The V and J ends lost 6 bases and 6 bases, in that order; junction bases with no gene match: 11.

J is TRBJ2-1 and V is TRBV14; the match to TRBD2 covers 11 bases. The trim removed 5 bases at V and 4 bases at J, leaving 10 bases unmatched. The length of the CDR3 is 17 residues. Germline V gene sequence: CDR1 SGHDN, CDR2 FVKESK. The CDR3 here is CASSVRIGTSGYNEQFF. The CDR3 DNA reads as TGTGCCAGCAGCGTTCGAATCGGGACTAGCGGTTACAATGAGCAGTTCTTC.

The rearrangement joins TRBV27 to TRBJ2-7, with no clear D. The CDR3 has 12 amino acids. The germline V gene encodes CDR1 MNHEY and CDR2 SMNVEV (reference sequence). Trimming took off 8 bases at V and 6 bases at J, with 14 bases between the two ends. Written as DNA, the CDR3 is TGTGCCAGCGGATACCAGGACGGCGAGCAGTACTTC. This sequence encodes CASGYQDGEQYF.

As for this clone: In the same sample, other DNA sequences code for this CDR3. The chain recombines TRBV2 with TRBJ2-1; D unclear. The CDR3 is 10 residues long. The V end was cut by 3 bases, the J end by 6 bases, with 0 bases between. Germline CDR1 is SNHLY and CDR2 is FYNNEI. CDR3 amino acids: CASSDNEQFF. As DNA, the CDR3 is TGTGCCAGCAGTGACAATGAGCAGTTCTTC.

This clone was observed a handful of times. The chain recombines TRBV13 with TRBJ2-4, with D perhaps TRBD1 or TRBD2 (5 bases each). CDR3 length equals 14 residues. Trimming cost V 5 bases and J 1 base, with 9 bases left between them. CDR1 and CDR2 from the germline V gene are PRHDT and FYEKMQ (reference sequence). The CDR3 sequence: CASSQGTAKNIQYF. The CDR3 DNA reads TGTGCCAGCAGCCAAGGGACGGCCAAAAACATTCAGTACTTC.

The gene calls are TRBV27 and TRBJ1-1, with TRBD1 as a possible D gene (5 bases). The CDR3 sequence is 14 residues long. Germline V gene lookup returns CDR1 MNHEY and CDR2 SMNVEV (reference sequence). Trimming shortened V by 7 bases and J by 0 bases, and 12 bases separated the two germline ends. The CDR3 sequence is CASTGPGVNTEAFF. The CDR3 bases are TGTGCCAGCACTGGACCGGGGGTGAACACTGAAGCTTTCTTT.

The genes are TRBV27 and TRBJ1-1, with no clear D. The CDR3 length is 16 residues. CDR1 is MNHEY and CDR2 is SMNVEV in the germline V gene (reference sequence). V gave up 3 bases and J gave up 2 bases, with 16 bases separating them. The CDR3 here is CASSFIKNPENTEAFF. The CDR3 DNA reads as TGTGCCAGCAGTTTTATAAAGAATCCGGAAAACACTGAAGCTTTCTTT.

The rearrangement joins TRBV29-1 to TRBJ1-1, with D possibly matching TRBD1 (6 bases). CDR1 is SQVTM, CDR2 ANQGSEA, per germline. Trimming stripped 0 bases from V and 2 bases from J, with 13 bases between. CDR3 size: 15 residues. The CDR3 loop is CSVEDWGAGNTEAFF. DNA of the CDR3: TGCAGCGTTGAAGATTGGGGGGCAGGTAACACTGAAGCTTTCTTT.

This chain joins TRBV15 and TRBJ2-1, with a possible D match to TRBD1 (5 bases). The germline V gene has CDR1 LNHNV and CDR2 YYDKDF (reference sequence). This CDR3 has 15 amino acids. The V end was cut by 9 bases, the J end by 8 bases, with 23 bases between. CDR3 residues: CATFRLGDQGDEQFF. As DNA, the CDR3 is TGTGCCACTTTTCGCCTAGGAGATCAAGGGGATGAGCAGTTCTTC.

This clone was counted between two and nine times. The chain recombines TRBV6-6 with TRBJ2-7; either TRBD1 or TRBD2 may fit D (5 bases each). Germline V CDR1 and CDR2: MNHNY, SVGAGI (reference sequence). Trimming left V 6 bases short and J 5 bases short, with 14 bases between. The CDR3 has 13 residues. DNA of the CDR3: TGTGCCAGCAGGGGACCTTCAGGTGACGAGCAGTACTTC. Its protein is CASRGPSGDEQYF.

The CDR3 DNA follows: TGTGCCAGCAGCCAGGGGAGCTACAATGAGCAGTTCTTC. Amino acid sequence: CASSQGSYNEQFF. The rearrangement links TRBV9 to TRBJ2-1; perhaps TRBD1 as D (6 bases). CDR1 and CDR2 (germline): SGDLS, YYNGEE. The CDR3 sequence is 13 residues long. Trimming took 4 bases from V and 3 from J, leaving 8 bases between them. The complete variable domain, with remaining parts taken from reference TRBV9 and TRBJ2-1, reads DSGVTQTPKHLITATGQRVTLRCSPRSGDLSVYWYQQSLDQGLQFLIQYYNGEERAKGNILERFSAQQFPDLHSELNLSSLELGDSALYFCASSQGSYNEQFFGPGTRLTVL.

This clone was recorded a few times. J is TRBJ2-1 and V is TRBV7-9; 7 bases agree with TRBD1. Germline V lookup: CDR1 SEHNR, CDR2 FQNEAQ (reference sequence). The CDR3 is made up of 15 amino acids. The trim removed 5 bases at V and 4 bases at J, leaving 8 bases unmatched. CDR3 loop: CASSPRDSIYNEQFF. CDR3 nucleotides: TGTGCCAGCAGCCCAAGGGACAGTATATACAATGAGCAGTTCTTC.

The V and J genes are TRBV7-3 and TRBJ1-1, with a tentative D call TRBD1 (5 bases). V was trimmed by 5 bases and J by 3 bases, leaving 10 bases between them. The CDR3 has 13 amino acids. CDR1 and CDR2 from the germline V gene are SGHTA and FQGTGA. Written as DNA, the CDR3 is TGTGCCAGCAGCCAGGTGGGGGACACTGAAGCTTTCTTT. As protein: CASSQVGDTEAFF.

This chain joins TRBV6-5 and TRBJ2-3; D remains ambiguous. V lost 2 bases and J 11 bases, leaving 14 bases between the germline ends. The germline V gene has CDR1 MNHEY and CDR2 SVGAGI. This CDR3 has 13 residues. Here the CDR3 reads CASSYTSPAGQYF. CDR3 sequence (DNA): TGTGCCAGCAGTTACACTTCTCCGGCCGGGCAGTATTTT.

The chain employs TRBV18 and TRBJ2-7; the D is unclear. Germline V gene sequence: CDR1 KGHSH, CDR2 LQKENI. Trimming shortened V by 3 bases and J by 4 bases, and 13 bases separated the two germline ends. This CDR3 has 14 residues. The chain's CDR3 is CASSPTESSYEQYF. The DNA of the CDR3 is TGTGCCAGCTCACCCACGGAGAGCTCTTACGAGCAGTACTTC.

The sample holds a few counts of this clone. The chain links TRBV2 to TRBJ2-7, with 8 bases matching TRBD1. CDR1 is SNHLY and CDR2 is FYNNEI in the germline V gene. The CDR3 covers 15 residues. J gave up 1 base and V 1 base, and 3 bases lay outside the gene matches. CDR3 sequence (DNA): TGTGCCAGCAGTGAAGGGACAGGGTTGTCCTACGAGCAGTACTTC. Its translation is CASSEGTGLSYEQYF. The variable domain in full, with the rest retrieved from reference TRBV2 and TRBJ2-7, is EPEVTQTPSHQVTQMGQEVILRCVPISNHLYFYWYRQILGQKVEFLVSFYNNEISEKSEIFDDQFSVERPDGSNFTLKIRSTKLEDSAMYFCASSEGTGLSYEQYFGPGTRLTVT.

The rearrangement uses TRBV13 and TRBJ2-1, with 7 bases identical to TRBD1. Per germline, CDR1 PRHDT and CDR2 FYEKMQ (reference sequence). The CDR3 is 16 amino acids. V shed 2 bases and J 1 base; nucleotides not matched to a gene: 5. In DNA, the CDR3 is TGTGCCAGCAGCTTAATATCAGGGGGTTCCTACAATGAGCAGTTCTTC. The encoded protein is CASSLISGGSYNEQFF. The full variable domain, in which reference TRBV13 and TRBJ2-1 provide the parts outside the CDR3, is AAGVIQSPRHLIKEKRETATLKCYPIPRHDTVYWYQQGPGQDPQFLISFYEKMQSDKGSIPDRFSAQQFSDYHSELNMSSLELGDSALYFCASSLISGGSYNEQFFGPGTRLTVL.

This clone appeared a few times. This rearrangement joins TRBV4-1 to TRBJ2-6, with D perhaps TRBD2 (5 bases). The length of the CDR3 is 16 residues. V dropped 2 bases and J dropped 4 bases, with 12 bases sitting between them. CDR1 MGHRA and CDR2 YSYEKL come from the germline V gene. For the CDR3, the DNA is TGCGCCAGCAGCCAACGTACCGAGCGGGGGGCCAACGTCCTGACTTTC. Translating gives CASSQRTERGANVLTF.

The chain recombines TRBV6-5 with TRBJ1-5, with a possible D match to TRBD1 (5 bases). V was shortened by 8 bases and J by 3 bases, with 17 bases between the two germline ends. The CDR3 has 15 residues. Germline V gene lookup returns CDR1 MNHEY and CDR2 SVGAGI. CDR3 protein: CASRSSGDVNQPQHF. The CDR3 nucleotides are TGTGCCAGCCGCTCGTCCGGGGACGTCAATCAGCCCCAGCATTTT.